The rows below give T cell receptor beta chains drawn from one sample of a study of monozygotic twins with inflammatory bowel disease. After re-calling the 5' RACE reads, TCRdb lists one entry per CDR3 protein, DNA absent. The ten top clones account for 2% to 3%, within a sample of 120,000 to 150,000 distinct CDR3 sequences. Sample: blood. The source of these receptors is a human donor with ulcerative colitis or Crohn's disease, or a healthy co-twin of an affected twin (not recorded which). The CDR3 runs from the conserved cysteine through the conserved F or W. Each record gives: V gene, J gene, CDR3 protein.

V: TRBV28; J: TRBJ2-4; CDR3: CASSGDRPPKNIQYF
V: TRBV6-1; J: TRBJ1-5; CDR3: CASSLGGAGYSNQPQHF
V: TRBV9; J: TRBJ2-1; CDR3: CASSVEGQYNEQFF
V: TRBV7-2; J: TRBJ2-5; CDR3: CASSPISGQETQYF
V: TRBV10-2; J: TRBJ1-5; CDR3: CASSEMSGGGGNQPQHF
V: TRBV7-2; J: TRBJ1-5; CDR3: CASSFGTRAKPQHF
V: TRBV7-2; J: TRBJ1-2; CDR3: CASSSGQALSYTF
V: TRBV5-6; J: TRBJ2-3; CDR3: CASSLDGPLVTDTQYF
V: TRBV5-6; J: TRBJ1-6; CDR3: CASRSQGGDSPLHF
V: TRBV12-3/TRBV12-4; J: TRBJ2-2; CDR3: CASSFFAGGFIAGELFF
V: TRBV9; J: TRBJ2-7; CDR3: CASSDSRWRTEPYEQYF
V: TRBV4-3; J: TRBJ2-5; CDR3: CASSIKRGRIETQYF
V: TRBV28; J: TRBJ1-1; CDR3: CASSLSAGPTEAFF
V: TRBV7-2; J: TRBJ1-6; CDR3: CASSLEPSYSPLHF
V: TRBV5-1; J: TRBJ2-3; CDR3: CASTVGSSTDTQYF
V: TRBV6-1; J: TRBJ2-7; CDR3: CASSPRDSTFYEQYF
V: TRBV20-1; J: TRBJ1-2; CDR3: CSALDRGRNYGYTF